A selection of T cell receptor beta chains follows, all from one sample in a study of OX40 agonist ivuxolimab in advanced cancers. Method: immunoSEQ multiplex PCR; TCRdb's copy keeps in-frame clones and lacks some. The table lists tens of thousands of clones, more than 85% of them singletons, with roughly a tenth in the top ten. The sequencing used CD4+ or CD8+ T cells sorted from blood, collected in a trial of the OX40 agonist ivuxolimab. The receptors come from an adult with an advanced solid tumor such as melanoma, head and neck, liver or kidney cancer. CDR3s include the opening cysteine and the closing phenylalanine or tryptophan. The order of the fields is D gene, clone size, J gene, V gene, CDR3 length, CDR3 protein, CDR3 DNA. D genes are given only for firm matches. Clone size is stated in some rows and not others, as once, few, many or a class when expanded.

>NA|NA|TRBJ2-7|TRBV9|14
CASSVAGTTYEQYF
TGTGCCAGCAGCGTAGCTGGGACAACCTACGAGCAGTACTTC
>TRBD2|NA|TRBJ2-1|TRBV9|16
CASSVFSVSGGNEQFF
TGTGCCAGCAGCGTATTTTCGGTTAGCGGGGGGAATGAGCAGTTCTTC
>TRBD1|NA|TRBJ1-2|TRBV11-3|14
CASSPPGTEYGYTF
TGTGCCAGCAGCCCACCCGGGACAGAGTATGGCTACACCTTC
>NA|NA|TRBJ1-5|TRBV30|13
CAWTGDGGQPQHF
TGTGCCTGGACAGGGGACGGGGGCCAGCCCCAGCATTTT
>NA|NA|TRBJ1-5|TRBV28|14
CASRRAVGNQPQHF
TGTGCCAGCAGACGAGCCGTGGGCAATCAGCCCCAGCATTTT
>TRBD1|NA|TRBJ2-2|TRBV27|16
CASSLSPGQGFGELFF
TGTGCCAGCAGTTTATCCCCGGGACAGGGTTTTGGGGAGCTGTTTTTT
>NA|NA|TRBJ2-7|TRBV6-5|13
CASSWQVSYEQYF
TGTGCCAGCAGTTGGCAGGTCTCCTACGAGCAGTACTTC
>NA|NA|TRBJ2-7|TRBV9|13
CASSVVGSDEQYF
TGTGCCAGCAGCGTAGTGGGGTCTGACGAGCAGTACTTC
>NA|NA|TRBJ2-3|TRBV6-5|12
CASSPSTDTQYF
TGTGCCAGCAGTCCTAGCACAGATACGCAGTATTTT
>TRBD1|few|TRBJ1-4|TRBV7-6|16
CASSPTSGTGAEKLFF
TGTGCCAGCAGTCCCACCTCCGGGACAGGGGCTGAAAAACTGTTTTTT
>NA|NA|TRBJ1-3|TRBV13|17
CASSLGPTAEIGTGIYF
TGTGCCAGCAGCTTAGGCCCCACCGCCGAAATTGGGACCGGCATATATTTT
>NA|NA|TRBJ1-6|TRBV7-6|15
CASSLERQANSPLHF
TGTGCCAGCAGCCTGGAGCGACAGGCTAATTCACCCCTCCACTTT
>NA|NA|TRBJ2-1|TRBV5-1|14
CASSLYRAYNEQFF
TGCGCCAGCAGCCTCTATCGGGCTTACAATGAGCAGTTCTTC
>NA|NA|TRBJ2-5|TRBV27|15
CASSSLPAIQETQYF
TGTGCCAGCAGTTCCCTACCCGCAATCCAAGAGACCCAGTACTTC
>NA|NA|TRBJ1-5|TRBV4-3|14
CASSPRGRNQPQHF
TGCGCCAGCAGCCCCCGCGGGCGGAATCAGCCCCAGCATTTT
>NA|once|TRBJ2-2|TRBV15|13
CATSGENTGELFF
TGTGCCACCAGCGGGGAGAACACCGGGGAGCTGTTTTTT
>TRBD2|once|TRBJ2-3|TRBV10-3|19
CAISEFWSGGPDLTDTQYF
TGTGCCATCAGTGAGTTTTGGAGCGGGGGGCCCGATTTAACAGATACGCAGTATTTT
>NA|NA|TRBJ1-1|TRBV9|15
CASSATGGGGTEAFF
TGTGCCAGCAGCGCCACGGGGGGAGGAGGGACTGAAGCTTTCTTT
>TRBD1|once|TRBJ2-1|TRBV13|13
CASRGQGEDEQFF
TGTGCCAGCAGGGGACAGGGGGAAGATGAGCAGTTCTTC
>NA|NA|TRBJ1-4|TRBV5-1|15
CASSPGGGRNEKLFF
TGCGCCAGCAGCCCCGGGGGGGGCAGGAATGAAAAACTGTTTTTT
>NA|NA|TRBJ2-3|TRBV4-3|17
CASSQGIPGDLTDTQYF
TGCGCCAGCAGCCAAGGGATACCGGGGGACCTCACAGATACGCAGTATTTT
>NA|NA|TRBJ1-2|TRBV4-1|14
CASSREGGYYGYTF
TGCGCCAGCAGCCGAGAGGGGGGATACTATGGCTACACCTTC
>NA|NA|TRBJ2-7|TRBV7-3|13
CASSLGGSGEQYF
TGTGCCAGCAGCTTAGGGGGTAGTGGCGAGCAGTACTTC
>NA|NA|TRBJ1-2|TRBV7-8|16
CASSGSGSSGVYGYTF
TGTGCCAGCAGCGGTTCTGGTAGCTCCGGGGTCTATGGCTACACCTTC